These 25 T cell receptor beta chains were all obtained from the same sample, sequenced in a study of blood T cells in healthy people across ages. Using a J-beta primer mix together with a sample-barcoded 5' primer, a second PCR was run for roughly 7 to 12 cycles. Each CDR3 protein is one row after TCRdb ran MiXCR on the 5' RACE reads. This sample has 800,000 to 950,000 distinct CDR3 sequences, with around 36% found just once. Sequenced sample: blood. The receptor set was obtained from a man aged 18 to 30 in good health.

The chain couples TRBV20-1 to TRBJ1-5; D is undetermined. Trimming took off 3 bases at V and 0 bases at J, with 3 bases between the two ends. Germline-derived CDR1 and CDR2 are DFQATT and SNEGSKA (reference sequence). The length of the CDR3 is 12 residues. The CDR3 sequence is CSASTSNQPQHF. Here the CDR3 DNA reads TGCAGTGCTAGTACTAGCAATCAGCCCCAGCATTTT.

This clonotype was seen at least ten times. The V gene is TRBV12-3 or TRBV12-4, the J gene TRBJ2-3, with D possibly matching TRBD1 (6 bases). The CDR3 runs to 16 residues. Trimming shortened V by 6 bases and J by 6 bases, and 22 bases separated the two germline ends. DNA for the CDR3: TGTGCCAGCAGCCGAAGCAGGGGTCCCTATATCGATACGCAGTATTTT. It specifies CASSRSRGPYIDTQYF.

CDR3: CASSSSPTGRSYNEQYF. The CDR3, as DNA: TGCGCCAGCAGCTCTTCCCCGACAGGGAGATCCTACAATGAGCAGTACTTC. V and J are TRBV5-1 and TRBJ2-1; 7 bases are shared with TRBD1. With the DNA end fitting TRBJ2-7 better, the J assignment may be wrong. Germline CDR1 SGHRS, CDR2 YFSETQ. This CDR3 is 17 amino acids long.

The chain has TRBV5-1 and TRBJ2-2; 7 bases align to TRBD1. CDR3 size: 15 residues. Germline V lookup: CDR1 SGHRS, CDR2 YFSETQ. The junction had 8 bases not matched to a gene; V was cut back by 4 bases and J by 5 bases. The CDR3 loop is CASSPGQVETGELFF. CDR3 sequence (DNA): TGCGCCAGCAGCCCCGGACAGGTAGAGACCGGGGAGCTGTTTTTT.

The table lists this clonotype with a count of one. A much bigger clone sits one base away, suggesting this may be a read error. J is TRBJ2-3 and V is TRBV12-3 or TRBV12-4, with 8 bases identical to TRBD1. Trimming took 4 bases from V and 6 from J; bases not matched to a gene: 9. The CDR3 has 15 amino acids. CDR3 in DNA: TGTGCCAGCAGTTCCCGGGACAGGAGATCCGATACGCAGTATTTT. Translated, it gives CASSSRDRRSDTQYF.

CDR3 loop: CASSQADLAGVAEQFF. The CDR3 bases are TGTGCCAGCAGCCAAGCTGATCTAGCGGGAGTGGCTGAGCAGTTCTTC. J is TRBJ2-1 and V is TRBV14; 10 nucleotides line up with TRBD2. Germline V gives CDR1 SGHDN, CDR2 FVKESK. Germline trimming cut 1 base from V and 9 bases from J; bases unmatched to any gene: 9. The CDR3 is made up of 16 amino acids.

The chain is built from TRBV5-5 and TRBJ1-2, with D perhaps TRBD1 (5 bases). The CDR3 consists of 13 residues. CDR1 and CDR2 from the germline V gene are SGHKS and YYEKEE (reference sequence). The V gene lost 3 bases and the J gene lost 10 bases, with 16 bases spanning the gap. CDR3 sequence reads: CASSWGTERAYTF. The DNA of the CDR3 is TGTGCCAGCAGCTGGGGGACGGAACGGGCCTACACCTTC.

This clonotype was detected a few times. The V gene is TRBV12-3 or TRBV12-4, the J gene TRBJ1-1; no reliable D call. V was cut by 3 bases and J by 3 bases, with 11 bases left in between. This CDR3 contains 14 residues. The DNA for the CDR3 is TGTGCCAGCAGTTTTACGGGGTGGGACACTGAAGCTTTCTTT. Translated: CASSFTGWDTEAFF.

Comment on this clonotype: The junction does not match germline at one end; this may be a read error. V gene TRBV13 combines with J gene TRBJ2-7; possibly TRBD1 for D (8 bases). This CDR3 region has 16 residues. Germline CDR1 and CDR2: PRHDT and FYEKMQ (reference sequence). CDR3 in amino acids: CASSFSYRGGPYEQYF. The CDR3 coding sequence is TGTGCCAGCAGCTTCTCCTACAGGGGGGGACCCTACGAACAGTACTTC.

This clonotype was observed many times. J is TRBJ2-3 and V is TRBV12-3 or TRBV12-4, with D possibly matching TRBD1 (5 bases). Trimming pared 6 bases from V and 1 base from J, leaving 17 bases between. CDR3 size: 16 residues. CDR3 sequence (DNA): TGTGCCAGCAGCCACAGGCAGACCCTAGGCACAGATACGCAGTATTTT. Protein sequence: CASSHRQTLGTDTQYF.

The J gene is TRBJ1-1, the V gene TRBV3-1, with D maybe TRBD1 (6 bases). This CDR3 region has 14 residues. The germline gives CDR1 LGHDT, CDR2 YNNKEL (reference sequence). V dropped 1 base and J dropped 8 bases, with 14 bases sitting between them. Here the CDR3 reads CASSQGQVGGEAFF. The CDR3 DNA is TGTGCCAGCAGCCAAGGACAGGTGGGGGGAGAAGCTTTCTTT. Looking up the rest from reference TRBV3-1 and TRBJ1-1 gives the full variable domain: DTAVSQTPKYLVTQMGNDKSIKCEQNLGHDTMYWYKQDSKKFLKIMFSYNNKELIINETVPNRFSPKSPDKAHLNLHINSLELGDSAVYFCASSQGQVGGEAFFGQGTRLTVV.

This rearrangement joins TRBV20-1 to TRBJ1-6; no reliable D call. Germline V lookup: CDR1 DFQATT, CDR2 SNEGSKA (reference sequence). Between the trimmed V and J ends, which lost 2 bases and 4 bases, there was a span of 6 bases. This CDR3 is built from 13 residues. In nucleotides, the CDR3 is TGCAGTGCTAGACCGTCTTATAATTCACCCCTCCACTTT. This translates into CSARPSYNSPLHF.

CDR3 DNA: TGCAGTGCTAGGGGCCCTCGATCGGGGGGCACCGTATACAATGAGCAGTTCTTC. Protein: CSARGPRSGGTVYNEQFF. The chain carries TRBV20-1 and TRBJ2-1; TRBD2 might be the D (7 bases). Germline V gene sequence: CDR1 DFQATT, CDR2 SNEGSKA (reference sequence). CDR3 length: 18 residues. Between the trimmed V and J ends, which lost 3 bases and 4 bases, there was a span of 25 bases.

The V gene is TRBV20-1, the J gene TRBJ1-2; no clear D gene. V dropped 0 bases and J dropped 4 bases, with 15 bases sitting between them. The CDR3 runs 15 residues. Germline V gene lookup returns CDR1 DFQATT and CDR2 SNEGSKA (reference sequence). This CDR3 is CSARDVVVSGYGYTF. CDR3 DNA: TGCAGTGCTAGAGATGTGGTGGTTTCAGGCTATGGCTACACCTTC.

This clonotype was seen a handful of times. This sequence joins TRBV18 and TRBJ1-2; the D gene is possibly TRBD1 (5 bases). Trimming took off 2 bases at V and 6 bases at J, with 19 bases between the two ends. Germline V gene data show CDR1 as KGHSH and CDR2 as LQKENI. The CDR3 loop spans 16 amino acids. The CDR3 DNA sequence: TGTGCCAGCTCACCATCCGGAGGGGCGCGAACGGATGGCTACACCTTC. This encodes CASSPSGGARTDGYTF.

The chain combines TRBV12-3 or TRBV12-4 with TRBJ1-5; the D gene is possibly TRBD1 (6 bases). Trimming took 4 bases from V and 6 from J, leaving 16 bases between them. The CDR3 has 15 residues. In nucleotides, the CDR3 is TGTGCCAGCAGTTATTCAACAGGGATGGGTCAGCCCCAGCATTTT. This encodes CASSYSTGMGQPQHF.

This clonotype has a single count. The chain joins TRBV2 to TRBJ1-4; D is possibly TRBD1 (5 bases). The V gene lost 7 bases and the J gene lost 4 bases, with 22 bases spanning the gap. The CDR3 has 17 amino acids. Germline loops: CDR1 SNHLY, CDR2 FYNNEI. The CDR3 coding sequence is TGTGCCAGCACCCAAGGGGAGGGGACGACCTATAATGAAAAACTGTTTTTT. Translating it yields CASTQGEGTTYNEKLFF.

This clonotype came up a few times. This chain joins TRBV4-1 and TRBJ1-2; D uncertain. In germline, CDR1 is MGHRA, CDR2 YSYEKL. The CDR3 is 16 amino acids. Trimming pared 0 bases from V and 9 bases from J, leaving 20 bases between. This chain's CDR3 is CASSQDGSGTRFSYTF. The CDR3 nucleotides read TGCGCCAGCAGCCAAGATGGTTCCGGCACGCGGTTTAGCTACACCTTC.

The rearrangement joins TRBV12-3 or TRBV12-4 to TRBJ2-4, with D perhaps matching TRBD1 (6 bases). V was cut by 3 bases and J by 13 bases, with 16 bases left in between. This CDR3 has 13 amino acids. CDR3 protein: CASSLGAEWEQYF. The CDR3 coding sequence is TGTGCCAGCAGTTTGGGGGCCGAATGGGAGCAGTACTTC.

Remarks on this clonotype: This clone may be a read error of a much larger clone one base away. The chain's CDR3 is CASARVTEDTDMQYF. The CDR3 nucleotides read TGTGCCAGCGCCAGAGTGACGGAAGACACAGATATGCAGTATTTT. J is TRBJ2-3 and V is TRBV12-3 or TRBV12-4; D gene uncertain. The CDR3 is 15 amino acids.

This chain joins TRBV7-2 and TRBJ2-7, with 7 bases fitting TRBD1. CDR1 and CDR2 (germline): SGHTA, FQGNSA. V was clipped by 6 bases and J by 7 bases; unmatched bases: 12. This CDR3 is 14 amino acids long. The CDR3 reads CASSYRQGLNEQYF. The CDR3 bases are TGTGCCAGCAGTTACCGACAGGGTCTAAATGAGCAGTACTTC.

This clonotype turned up a few times. The genes are TRBV6-6 and TRBJ1-2, with D perhaps matching TRBD1 (6 bases). With 7 bases removed from V and 2 bases from J, the gap between germline ends came to 14 bases. Germline CDR1 and CDR2: MNHNY and SVGAGI (reference sequence). The CDR3 covers 14 residues. The CDR3 sequence is CASNGDGGNYGYTF. In nucleotides, the CDR3 is TGTGCCAGCAACGGCGATGGGGGCAACTATGGCTACACCTTC.

This clonotype was picked up a small number of times. This chain connects TRBV6-1 to TRBJ1-2; TRBD1 might be the D (6 bases). The CDR3 consists of 13 residues. Trimming removed 6 bases at V and 8 bases at J, with 16 bases between. Germline values: CDR1 MNHNS, CDR2 SASEGT. CDR3 coding DNA: TGTGCCAGCAGCTCAAGCGAGGGGGGGGGCTACACCTTC. Translated, it gives CASSSSEGGGYTF.

Comment on this clonotype: A single base separates this from a much larger clone, so it may be a read error. The rearrangement joins TRBV6-2 or TRBV6-3 to TRBJ2-4, with 10 bases fitting TRBD1. V lost 5 bases, J lost 13 bases, and 17 bases stayed unmatched. In germline, CDR1 is MNHEY, CDR2 SVGEGT. This CDR3 spans 16 amino acids. The CDR3 sequence: CASSADRGSSYNEQYF. CDR3 nucleotides: TGTGCCAGCAGTGCGGACAGGGGGAGCTCCTACAATGAGCAGTACTTC.

The gene calls are TRBV20-1 and TRBJ2-1; 7 bases agree with TRBD2. CDR1 and CDR2 (germline): DFQATT, SNEGSKA (reference sequence). The CDR3 extends over 15 amino acids. J was trimmed by 7 bases and V by 3 bases; bases with no gene match: 12. This chain's CDR3 is CSASRRGGVGNEQFF. CDR3 DNA: TGCAGTGCTAGCAGGCGGGGAGGGGTGGGGAATGAGCAGTTCTTC.